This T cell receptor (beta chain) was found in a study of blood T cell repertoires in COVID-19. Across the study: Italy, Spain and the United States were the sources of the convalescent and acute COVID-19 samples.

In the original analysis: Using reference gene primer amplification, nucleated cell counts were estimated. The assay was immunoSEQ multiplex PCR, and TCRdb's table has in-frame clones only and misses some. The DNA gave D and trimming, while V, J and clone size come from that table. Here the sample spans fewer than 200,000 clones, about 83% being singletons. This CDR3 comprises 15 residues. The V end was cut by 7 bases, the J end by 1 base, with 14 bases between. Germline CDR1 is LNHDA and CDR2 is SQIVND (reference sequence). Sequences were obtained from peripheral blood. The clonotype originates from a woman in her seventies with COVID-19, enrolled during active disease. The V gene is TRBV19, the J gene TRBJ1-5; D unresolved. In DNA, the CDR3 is TGTGCCAGTATTCCTTCTCCTGGCAGCAATCAGCCCCAGCATTTT. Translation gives CASIPSPGSNQPQHF.